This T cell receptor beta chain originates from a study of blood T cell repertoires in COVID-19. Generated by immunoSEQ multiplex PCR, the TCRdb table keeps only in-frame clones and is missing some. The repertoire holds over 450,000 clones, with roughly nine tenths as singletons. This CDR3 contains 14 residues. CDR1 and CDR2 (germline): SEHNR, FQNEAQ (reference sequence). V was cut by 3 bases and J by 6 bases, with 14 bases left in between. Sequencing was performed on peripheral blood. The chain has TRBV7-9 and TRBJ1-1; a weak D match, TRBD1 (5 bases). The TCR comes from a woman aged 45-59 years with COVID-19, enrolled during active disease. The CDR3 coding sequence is TGTGCCAGCAGCTTGCCGCTGGGGCAAGCTGAAGCTTTCTTT. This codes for CASSLPLGQAEAFF.